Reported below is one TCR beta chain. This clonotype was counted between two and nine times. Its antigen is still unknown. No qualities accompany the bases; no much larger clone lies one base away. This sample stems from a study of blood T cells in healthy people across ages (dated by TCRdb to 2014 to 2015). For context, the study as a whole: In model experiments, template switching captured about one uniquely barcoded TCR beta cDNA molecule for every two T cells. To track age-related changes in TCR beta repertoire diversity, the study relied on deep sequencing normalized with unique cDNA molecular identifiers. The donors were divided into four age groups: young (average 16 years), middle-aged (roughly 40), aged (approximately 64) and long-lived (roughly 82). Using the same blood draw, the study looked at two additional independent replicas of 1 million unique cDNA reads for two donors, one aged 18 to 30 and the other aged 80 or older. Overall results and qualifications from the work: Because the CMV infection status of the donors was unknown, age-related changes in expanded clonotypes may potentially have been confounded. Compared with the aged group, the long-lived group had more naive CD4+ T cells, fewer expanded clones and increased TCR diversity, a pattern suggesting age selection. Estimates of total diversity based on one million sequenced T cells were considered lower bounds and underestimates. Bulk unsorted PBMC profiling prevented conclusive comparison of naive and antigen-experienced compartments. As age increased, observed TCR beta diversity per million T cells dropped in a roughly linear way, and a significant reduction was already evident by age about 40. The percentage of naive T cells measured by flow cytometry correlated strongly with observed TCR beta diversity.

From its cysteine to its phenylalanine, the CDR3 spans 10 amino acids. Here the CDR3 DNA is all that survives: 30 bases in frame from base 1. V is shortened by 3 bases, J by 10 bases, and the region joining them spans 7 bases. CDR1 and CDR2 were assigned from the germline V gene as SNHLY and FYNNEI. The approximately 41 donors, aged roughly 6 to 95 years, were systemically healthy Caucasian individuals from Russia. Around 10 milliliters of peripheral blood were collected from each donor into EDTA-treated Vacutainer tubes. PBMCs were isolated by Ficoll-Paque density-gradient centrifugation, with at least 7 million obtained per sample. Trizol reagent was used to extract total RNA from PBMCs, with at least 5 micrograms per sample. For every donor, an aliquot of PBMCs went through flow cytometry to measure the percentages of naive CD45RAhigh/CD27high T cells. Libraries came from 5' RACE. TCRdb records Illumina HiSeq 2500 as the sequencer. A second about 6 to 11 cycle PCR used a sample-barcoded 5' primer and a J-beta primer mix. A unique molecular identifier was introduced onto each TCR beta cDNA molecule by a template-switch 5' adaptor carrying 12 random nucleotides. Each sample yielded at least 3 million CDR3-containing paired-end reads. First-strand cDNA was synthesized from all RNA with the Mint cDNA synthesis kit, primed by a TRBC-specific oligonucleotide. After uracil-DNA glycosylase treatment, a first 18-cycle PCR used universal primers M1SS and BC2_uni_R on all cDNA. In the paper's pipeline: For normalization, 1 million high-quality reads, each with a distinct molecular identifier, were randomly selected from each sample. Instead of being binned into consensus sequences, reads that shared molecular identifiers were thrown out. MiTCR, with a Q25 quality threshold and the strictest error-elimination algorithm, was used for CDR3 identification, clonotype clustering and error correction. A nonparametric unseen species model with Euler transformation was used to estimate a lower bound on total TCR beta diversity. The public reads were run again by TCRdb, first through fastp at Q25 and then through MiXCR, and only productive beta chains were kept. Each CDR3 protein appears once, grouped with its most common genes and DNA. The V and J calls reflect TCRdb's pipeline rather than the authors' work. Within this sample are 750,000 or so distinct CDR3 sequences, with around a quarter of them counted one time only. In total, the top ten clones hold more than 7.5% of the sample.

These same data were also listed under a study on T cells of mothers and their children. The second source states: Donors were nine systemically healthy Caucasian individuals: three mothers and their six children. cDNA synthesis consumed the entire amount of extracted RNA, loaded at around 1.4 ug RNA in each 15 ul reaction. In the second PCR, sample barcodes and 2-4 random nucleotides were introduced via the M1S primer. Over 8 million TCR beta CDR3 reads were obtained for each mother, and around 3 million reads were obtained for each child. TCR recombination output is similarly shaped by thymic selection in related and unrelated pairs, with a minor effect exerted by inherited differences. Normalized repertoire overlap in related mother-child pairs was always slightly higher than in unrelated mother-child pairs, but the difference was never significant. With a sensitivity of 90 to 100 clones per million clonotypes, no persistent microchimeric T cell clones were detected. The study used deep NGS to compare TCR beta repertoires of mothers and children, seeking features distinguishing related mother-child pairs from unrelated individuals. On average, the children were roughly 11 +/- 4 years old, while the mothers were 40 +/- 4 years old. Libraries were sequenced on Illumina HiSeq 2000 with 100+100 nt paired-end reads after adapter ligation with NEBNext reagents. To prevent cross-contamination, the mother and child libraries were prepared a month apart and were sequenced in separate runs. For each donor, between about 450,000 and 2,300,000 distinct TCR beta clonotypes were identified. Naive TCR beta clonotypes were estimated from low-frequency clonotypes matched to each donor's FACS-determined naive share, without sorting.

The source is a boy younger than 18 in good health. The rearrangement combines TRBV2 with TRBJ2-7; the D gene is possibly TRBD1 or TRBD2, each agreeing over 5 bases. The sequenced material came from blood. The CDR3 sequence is CASSEGPQYF. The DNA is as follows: TGTGCCAGCAGTGAGGGACCCCAGTACTTC.